This T cell receptor beta chain was identified in a study of OX40 agonist ivuxolimab in advanced cancers. On the study more broadly: Treatment received earlier with anti-PD-1, anti-PD-L1 or anti-CTLA-4 agents was allowed, and over 35% had some.

The V and J ends lost 2 bases and 7 bases respectively, with 11 bases between them. The CDR3 spans 13 residues. Germline loops: CDR1 SGHVS, CDR2 FQNEAQ. TCRdb's table, derived via immunoSEQ multiplex PCR, lists solely in-frame clones and lacks some. The data contain approximately 46,000 clones, approximately 77% of them seen just once; the ten biggest clones take up about 2.7%. Material: CD4+ or CD8+ T cells sorted from blood, obtained in a trial of the OX40 agonist ivuxolimab. The clonotype originates from an adult with an advanced solid tumor such as melanoma, head and neck, liver or kidney cancer. V gene TRBV7-8 combines with J gene TRBJ1-1; D gene ambiguous. In DNA, the CDR3 is TGTGCCAGCAGCTTACAAAATGCACTTGAAGCTTTCTTT. It encodes CASSLQNALEAFF.